The present T cell receptor beta chain was sequenced within a study of shared clonotypes between healthy human individuals. Study-wide findings and caveats: When compared with the clonotypes that were shared by all four sorted-subset donors, the non-shared clonotypes turned out to have lower generation probabilities. The rarefaction results pointed to incomplete sorted-subset sequencing despite large depth.

The authors loaded around 220 ng DNA, around 30,000 T cell genomes, into sorted-subset replicate PCRs. Sequencing was performed with immunoSEQ multiplex PCR; in TCRdb, only in-frame clones are kept and a portion is missing. The repertoire holds around 2,000,000 clones, with around 96% as singletons. Terminally differentiated effector memory CD45RA+ cells were excluded by CCR7 positive selection of CD45RO-negative cells. J lost 5 bases, V lost 3 bases, and 4 bases had no gene match. CDR1 and CDR2 from the germline V gene are SGHNT and YYREEE (reference sequence). CDR3 size: 13 residues. This clone appeared a single time. The antigen is unknown.

The V and J genes are TRBV5-4 and TRBJ2-7; 8 bases are a match to TRBD1. Specimen: naive CD8+ T cells sorted from blood. This TCR derives from a man between 18 and 35 years old in good health. The CDR3 coding sequence is TGTGCCAGCAGCTCCACGACAGGGGACGAGCAGTACTTC. It translates to CASSSTTGDEQYF.